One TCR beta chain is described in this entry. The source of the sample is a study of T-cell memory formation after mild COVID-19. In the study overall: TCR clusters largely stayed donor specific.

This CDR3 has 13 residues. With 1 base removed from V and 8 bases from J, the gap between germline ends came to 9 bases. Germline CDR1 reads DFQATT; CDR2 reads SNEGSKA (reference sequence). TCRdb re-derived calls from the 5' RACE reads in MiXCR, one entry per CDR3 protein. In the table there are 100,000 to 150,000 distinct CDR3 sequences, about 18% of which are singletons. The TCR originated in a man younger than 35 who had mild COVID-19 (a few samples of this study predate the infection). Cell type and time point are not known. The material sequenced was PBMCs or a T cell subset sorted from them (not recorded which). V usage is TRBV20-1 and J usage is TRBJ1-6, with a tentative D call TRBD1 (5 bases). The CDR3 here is CSARAGLDSPLHF. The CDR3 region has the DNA TGCAGTGCTAGAGCAGGGTTGGATTCACCCCTCCACTTT.